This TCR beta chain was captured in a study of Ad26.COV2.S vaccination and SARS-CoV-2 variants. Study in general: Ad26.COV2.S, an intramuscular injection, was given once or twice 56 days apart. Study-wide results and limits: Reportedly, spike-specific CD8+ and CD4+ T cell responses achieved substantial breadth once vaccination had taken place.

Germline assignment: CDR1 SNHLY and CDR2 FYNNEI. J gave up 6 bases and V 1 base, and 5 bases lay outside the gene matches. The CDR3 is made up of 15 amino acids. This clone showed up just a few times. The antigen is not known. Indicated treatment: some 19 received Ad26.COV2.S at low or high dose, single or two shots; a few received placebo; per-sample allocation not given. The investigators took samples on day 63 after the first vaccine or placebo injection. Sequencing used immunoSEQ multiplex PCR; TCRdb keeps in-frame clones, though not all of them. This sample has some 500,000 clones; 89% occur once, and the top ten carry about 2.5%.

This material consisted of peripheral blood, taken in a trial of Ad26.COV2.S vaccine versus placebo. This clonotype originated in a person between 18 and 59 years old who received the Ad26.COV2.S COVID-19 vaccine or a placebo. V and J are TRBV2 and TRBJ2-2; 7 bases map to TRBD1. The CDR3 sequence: CASSEEGAEAGELFF. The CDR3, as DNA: TGTGCCAGCAGTGAAGAGGGGGCCGAGGCCGGGGAGCTGTTTTTT.